Reported below is one T cell receptor beta chain. Its antigen is not identified. A much larger clone lies one base from this, so it may be a read error. TCRdb ran MiXCR on the reads and lists one entry per CDR3 protein. The sample consists of more than 500,000 distinct CDR3 sequences, approximately 15% of them appearing once. This sample is drawn from a study of T cell repertoires in cytomegalovirus infection. Study as a whole: Public TCR beta signatures indicated both CMV infection and matching HLA type. Regarding the study as a whole: Frequencies of public TCR beta families were cumulated, and this identified carriers of CMV plus the relevant HLA. The response measured ex vivo was dominated by TCR beta clonotypes (HLA-C-restricted and CMV-specific).

This CDR3 is built from 16 residues. Per the germline V gene, CDR1 is SGHVS and CDR2 is FNYEAQ. The chain is built from TRBV7-6 and TRBJ2-7; TRBD1 agrees at 9 bases. The sequencing input was CD8+ T cells from PBMCs. The TCR sequence derives from a human donor in good health (CMV status not recorded). Some clones in this sample may be carry-over from other donors' samples. The CDR3 here is CASSSLGTGRDYELYF. The CDR3 bases are TGTGCCAGCAGCTCACTCGGGACAGGGAGGGACTACGAGCTGTACTTC.